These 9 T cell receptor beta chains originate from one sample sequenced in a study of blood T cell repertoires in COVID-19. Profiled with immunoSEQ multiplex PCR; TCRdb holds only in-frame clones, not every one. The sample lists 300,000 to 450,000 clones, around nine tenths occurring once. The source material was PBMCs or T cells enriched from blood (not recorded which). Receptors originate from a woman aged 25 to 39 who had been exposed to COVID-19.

CDR3 sequence (DNA): TGTGCCAGCAGCTTAAACGGAGGACAGGGAGAGACCCAGTACTTC. Residues: CASSLNGGQGETQYF. V and J are TRBV7-3 and TRBJ2-5, with TRBD1 matching 8 bases. Germline V gene lookup returns CDR1 SGHTA and CDR2 FQGTGA. Germline trimming cut 1 base from V and 4 bases from J; bases unmatched to any gene: 5. This CDR3 has 15 amino acids.

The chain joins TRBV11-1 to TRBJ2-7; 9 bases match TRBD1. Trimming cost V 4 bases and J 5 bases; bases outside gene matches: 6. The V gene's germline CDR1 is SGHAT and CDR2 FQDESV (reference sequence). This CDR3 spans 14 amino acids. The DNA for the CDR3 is TGTGCCAGCAGCTCGGGACAGGGCTACCACGAGCAGTACTTC. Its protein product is CASSSGQGYHEQYF.

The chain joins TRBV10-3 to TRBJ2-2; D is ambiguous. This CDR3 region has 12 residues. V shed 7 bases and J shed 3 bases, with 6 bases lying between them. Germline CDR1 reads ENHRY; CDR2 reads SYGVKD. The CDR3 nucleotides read TGTGCCATCACCTTAGACACCGGGGAGCTGTTTTTT. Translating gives CAITLDTGELFF.

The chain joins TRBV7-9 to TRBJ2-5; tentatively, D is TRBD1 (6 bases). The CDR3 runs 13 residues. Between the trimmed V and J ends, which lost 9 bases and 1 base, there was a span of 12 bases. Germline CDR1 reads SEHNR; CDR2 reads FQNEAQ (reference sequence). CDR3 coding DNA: TGTGCCAGTCTTCGGACAGCCCAAGAGACCCAGTACTTC. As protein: CASLRTAQETQYF.

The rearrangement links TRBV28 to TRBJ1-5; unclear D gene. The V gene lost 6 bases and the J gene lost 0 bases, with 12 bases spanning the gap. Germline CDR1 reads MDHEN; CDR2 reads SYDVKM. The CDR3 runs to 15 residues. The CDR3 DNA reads TGTGCCAGCAGGATGACTATCTCTAGCAATCAGCCCCAGCATTTT. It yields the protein CASRMTISSNQPQHF.

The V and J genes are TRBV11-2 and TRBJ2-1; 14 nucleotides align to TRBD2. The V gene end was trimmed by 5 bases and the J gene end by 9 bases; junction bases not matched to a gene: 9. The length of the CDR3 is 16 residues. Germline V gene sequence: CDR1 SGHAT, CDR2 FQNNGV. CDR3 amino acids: CASSIRLAGGPGEQFF. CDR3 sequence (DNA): TGTGCCAGCAGCATCCGACTAGCGGGAGGGCCGGGTGAGCAGTTCTTC.

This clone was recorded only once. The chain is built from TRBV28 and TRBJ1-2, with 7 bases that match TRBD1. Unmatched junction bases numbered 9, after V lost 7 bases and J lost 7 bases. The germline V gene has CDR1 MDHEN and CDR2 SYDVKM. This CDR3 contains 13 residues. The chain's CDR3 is CASTSEGAFGYTF. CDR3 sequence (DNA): TGTGCCAGCACCTCAGAGGGGGCATTTGGCTACACCTTC.

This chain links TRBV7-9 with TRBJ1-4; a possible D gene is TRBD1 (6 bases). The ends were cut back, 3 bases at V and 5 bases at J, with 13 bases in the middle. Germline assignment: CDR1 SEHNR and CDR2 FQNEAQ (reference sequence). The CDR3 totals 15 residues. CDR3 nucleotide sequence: TGTGCCAGCAGCTTGGCCGACAGGATCAATGAAAAACTGTTTTTT. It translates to CASSLADRINEKLFF.

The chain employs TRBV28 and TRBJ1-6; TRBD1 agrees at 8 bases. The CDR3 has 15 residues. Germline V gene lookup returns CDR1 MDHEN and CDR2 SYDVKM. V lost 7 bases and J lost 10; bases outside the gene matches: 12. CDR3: CASTTLGQGWSPLHF. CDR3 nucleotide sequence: TGTGCCAGCACCACTCTTGGACAGGGCTGGTCACCCCTCCACTTT.